This T cell receptor beta chain was retrieved from a study of T cell changes during pregnancy in multiple sclerosis. V dropped 2 bases and J dropped 2 bases, with 12 bases sitting between them. Germline V gene lookup returns CDR1 SGHTA and CDR2 FQGNSA. The CDR3 sequence is 16 residues long. This table comes from immunoSEQ multiplex PCR, and its TCRdb copy is limited to in-frame clones, with some not included. Among tens of thousands of clones listed, roughly nine tenths were seen once. This TCR derives from a female donor with multiple sclerosis, enrolled in a pregnancy study. This specimen was CD4+ T cells from peripheral blood mononuclear cells, taken after pregnancy. This chain links TRBV7-2 with TRBJ2-2; unclear D gene. The CDR3 nucleotides are TGTGCCAGCAGCTTAACCCCAAACACCAACACCGGGGAGCTGTTTTTT. Protein sequence: CASSLTPNTNTGELFF.